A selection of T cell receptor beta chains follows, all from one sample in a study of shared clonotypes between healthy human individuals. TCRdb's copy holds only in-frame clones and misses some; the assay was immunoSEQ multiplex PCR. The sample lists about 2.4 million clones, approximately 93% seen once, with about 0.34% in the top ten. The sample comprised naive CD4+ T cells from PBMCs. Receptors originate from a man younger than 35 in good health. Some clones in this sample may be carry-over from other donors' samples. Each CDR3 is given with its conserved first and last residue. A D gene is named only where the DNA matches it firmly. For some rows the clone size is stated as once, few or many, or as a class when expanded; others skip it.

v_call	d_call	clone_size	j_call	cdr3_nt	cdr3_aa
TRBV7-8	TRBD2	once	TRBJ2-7	TGTGCCAGCAGCACGGGACTAGCGGTCTACGAGCAGTACTTC	CASSTGLAVYEQYF
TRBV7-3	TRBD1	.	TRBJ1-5	TGTGCCAGCAGCTTATCCCCGGGACAGGGAATCAATCAGCCCCAGCATTTT	CASSLSPGQGINQPQHF
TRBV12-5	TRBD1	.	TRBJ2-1	TGTGCTAGTGGTTTGGTACTGGGACAGGGGGCTTCGAATGAGCAGTTCTTC	CASGLVLGQGASNEQFF
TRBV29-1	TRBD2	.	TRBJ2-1	TGCAGCGGCGTAGCGGGAGGTTCCTACAATGAGCAGTTCTTC	CSGVAGGSYNEQFF
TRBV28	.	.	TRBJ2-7	TGTGCCAGCAACGACCCAAGGACGTACGAGCAGTACTTC	CASNDPRTYEQYF
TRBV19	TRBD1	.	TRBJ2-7	TGTGCCAGTAGTAACCCGACAGGGGTCTCCAACTACGAGCAGTACTTC	CASSNPTGVSNYEQYF
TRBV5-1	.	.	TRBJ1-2	TGCGCCAGCAGCCTTACAAGGGACGGGATCTATGGCTACACCTTC	CASSLTRDGIYGYTF
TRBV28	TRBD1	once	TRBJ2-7	TGTGCCAGCAGTTCGGGACAGGGACGCGAGCAGTACTTC	CASSSGQGREQYF
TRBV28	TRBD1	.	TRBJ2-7	TGTGCCAGCAGTTTAGTCGTTGGGACAGGGGACTACGAGCAGTACTTC	CASSLVVGTGDYEQYF
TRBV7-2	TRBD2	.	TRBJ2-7	TGTGCCAGCAGCCCGGAGCTAAGTTCGACTAGCGGGAGCTCCTACGAGCAGTACTTC	CASSPELSSTSGSSYEQYF
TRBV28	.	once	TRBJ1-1	TGTGCCAGCAGTCCGCCTAGGGCCCACAGCGCTGAAGCTTTCTTT	CASSPPRAHSAEAFF
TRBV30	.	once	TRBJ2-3	TGTGCCTTAGCAGCGAGATTGGGAGATACGCAGTATTTT	CALAARLGDTQYF
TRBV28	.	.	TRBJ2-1	TGTGCCAGCAGGCAAGGGGGATCCTACAATGAGCAGTTCTTC	CASRQGGSYNEQFF
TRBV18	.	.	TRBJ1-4	TGTGCCAGCTCACCAGGGCCTTATAATGAAAAACTGTTTTTT	CASSPGPYNEKLFF
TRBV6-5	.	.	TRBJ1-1	TGTGCCAGCAGTCTACAGAGGAACACTGAAGCTTTCTTT	CASSLQRNTEAFF
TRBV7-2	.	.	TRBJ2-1	TGTGCCAGCAGCGCCTTTGGTTTAGGTGGCTACGCCAATGAGCAGTTCTTC	CASSAFGLGGYANEQFF
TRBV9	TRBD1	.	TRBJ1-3	TGTGCCAGCAGCGGACAGGGTATAGCAAACACCATATATTTT	CASSGQGIANTIYF
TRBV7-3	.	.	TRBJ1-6	TGTGCCAGCAGCTTAGGGACCTCCCACTCACCCCTCCACTTT	CASSLGTSHSPLHF
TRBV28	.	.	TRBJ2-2	TGTGCCAGCACACTCGGAGGGGGCTCGTACACCGGGGAGCTGTTTTTT	CASTLGGGSYTGELFF
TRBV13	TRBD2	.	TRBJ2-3	TGTGCCAGCAGCTTAAGTCGTCGGCGGGAGATGTCAGATACGCAGTATTTT	CASSLSRRREMSDTQYF
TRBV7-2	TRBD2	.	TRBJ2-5	TGTGCCAGCAGCCGCGGGACTAGCGGGGAGACCCAGTACTTC	CASSRGTSGETQYF
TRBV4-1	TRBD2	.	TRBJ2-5	TGCGCCAGCAGCCCTCAAGGGAGGGCCCTCGTGGAGACCCAGTACTTC	CASSPQGRALVETQYF
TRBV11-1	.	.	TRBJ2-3	TGTGCCAGCAGCCTGCCCGGGACAGATACGCAGTATTTT	CASSLPGTDTQYF
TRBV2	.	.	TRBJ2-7	TGTGCCAGCGGGGGGGCACCCTACGAGCAGTACTTC	CASGGAPYEQYF
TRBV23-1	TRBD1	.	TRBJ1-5	TGCGCCAGCAGTCAATCGGTGGAGGGGGCCAATGATCAGCCCCAGCATTTT	CASSQSVEGANDQPQHF
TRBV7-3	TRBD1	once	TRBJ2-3	TGTGCCAGCAGCTCCCGACAGGGTAGTCGGGTGGGCACAGATACGCAGTATTTT	CASSSRQGSRVGTDTQYF
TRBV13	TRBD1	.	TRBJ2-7	TGTGCCAGCAGCTTACGGCACCGGGACAGGGACTACGAGCAGTACTTC	CASSLRHRDRDYEQYF
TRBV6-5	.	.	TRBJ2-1	TGTGCCAGCATTAAACCGGGACCCCACAATGAGCAGTTCTTC	CASIKPGPHNEQFF
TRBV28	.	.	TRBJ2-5	TGTGCCAGCAGTTTATCCACGGGAGTCCCGGGTCCCCAGTACTTC	CASSLSTGVPGPQYF
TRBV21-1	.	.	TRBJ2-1	TGTGCCAGCAGCACACCGACTAGCGGGAATGAGCAGTTCTTC	CASSTPTSGNEQFF
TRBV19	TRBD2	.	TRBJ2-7	TGTGCCAGTAGTACAGGGACTAGCGGACCCTACGAGCAGTACTTC	CASSTGTSGPYEQYF
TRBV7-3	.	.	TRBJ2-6	TGTGCCAGCAGCTCCCAGGGGGCCAACGTCCTGACTTTC	CASSSQGANVLTF
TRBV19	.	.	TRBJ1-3	TGTGCCAGTAGTATCAGCCCGACCTTCTCTGGAAACACCATATATTTT	CASSISPTFSGNTIYF
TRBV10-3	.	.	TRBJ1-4	TGTGCCATCAGTTCTCTCGCAACTAATGAAAAACTGTTTTTT	CAISSLATNEKLFF
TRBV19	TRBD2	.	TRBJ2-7	TGTGCCAGTAGTACGCTGCGGCTAGCGGGAGGTTACGAGCAGTACTTC	CASSTLRLAGGYEQYF
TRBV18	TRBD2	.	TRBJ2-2	TGTGCCAGCTCACCACGTCAGCGGGATATCACCGGGGAGCTGTTTTTT	CASSPRQRDITGELFF
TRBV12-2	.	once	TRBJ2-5	TGTGCAAGTCGCCTAGGGCCGGGACAGGGACAAGAGACCCAGTACTTC	CASRLGPGQGQETQYF
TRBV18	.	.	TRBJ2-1	TGTGCCAGCTCACCCGGTGACAGCTACAATGAGCAGTTCTTC	CASSPGDSYNEQFF
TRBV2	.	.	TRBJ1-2	TGTGCCAGCAGTGGGGGGCGGGCAGGGTTTCTTGGCTACACCTTC	CASSGGRAGFLGYTF
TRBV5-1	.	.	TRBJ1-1	TGCGCCAGCAGCCCCTTAGGCCCTGACACTGAAGCTTTCTTT	CASSPLGPDTEAFF
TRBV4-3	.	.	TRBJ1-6	TGCGCCAGCAGCCAACTGAGGGGGGATAGGGGGTCACCCCTCCACTTT	CASSQLRGDRGSPLHF
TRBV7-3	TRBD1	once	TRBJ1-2	TGTGCCAGCAGCGCTGGACAGGGCTATGGCTACACCTTC	CASSAGQGYGYTF
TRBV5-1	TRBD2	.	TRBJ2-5	TGCGCCAGCAGCCCTTGGACTAGCGGGAGCCGGCAGACCCAGTACTTC	CASSPWTSGSRQTQYF
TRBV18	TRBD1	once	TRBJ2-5	TGTGCCAGCTCTTGGGACAGTAAGGGAGAGACCCAGTACTTC	CASSWDSKGETQYF
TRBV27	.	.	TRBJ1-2	TGTGCCAGCAGTAAAGGGTCTTCGGGAAACTATGGCTACACCTTC	CASSKGSSGNYGYTF
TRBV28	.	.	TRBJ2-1	TGTGCCAGCAGTTTGGGGGGGCAATTGAACAATGAGCAGTTCTTC	CASSLGGQLNNEQFF
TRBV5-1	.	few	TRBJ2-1	TGCGCCAGCAGGTTTGATTTAGGGTCCTACAATGAGCAGTTCTTC	CASRFDLGSYNEQFF